This TCR beta chain was observed in a study of cytotoxic CD8 clonotypes in ibrutinib-treated CLL. Across the whole study: Sequencing produced an average of roughly 280,000 productive templates and tens of thousands of productive rearrangements per sample.

Notes on the study in general: Clonality went up at ibrutinib response and then declined back toward baseline at progression.

CDR1 and CDR2 (germline): SGHRS, YFSETQ. The CDR3 consists of 15 residues. The V end was cut by 1 base, the J end by 5 bases, with 15 bases between. Measured with immunoSEQ multiplex PCR; TCRdb has only the in-frame clones, and not every one. The profile shows some 200,000 clones, 75% to 85% of them singletons. About 2 micrograms of genomic DNA, which was extracted from cryopreserved PBMCs, served as the material used for the TCR beta libraries. Comment on this clone: Its antigen is not known.

The chain carries TRBV5-1 and TRBJ2-5, with a possible D match to TRBD2 (7 bases). This material consisted of PBMCs, taken after 12 months of ibrutinib treatment. The receptor's source is a human donor with chronic lymphocytic leukemia. The DNA for the CDR3 is TGCGCCAGCAGCTTGTCCCGCGGGGGCGGTGAGACCCAGTACTTC. Amino acids: CASSLSRGGGETQYF.